This T cell receptor beta chain was sequenced during a study of CD8 T cells in ankylosing spondylitis. Regarding the study as a whole: Disease-linked clones proved CD8+ and comparatively uncommon in peripheral blood. Significantly higher representation of disease-linked clones was reported for matched ankylosing spondylitis synovial fluid. What appeared characteristic of ankylosing spondylitis blood was a TCR beta motif of eight highly homologous variants.

Comments on this clonotype: Its matching antigen is unknown.

Quantitative 5'-RACE with molecular barcodes produced the TCR beta libraries. One entry per CDR3 protein, called by TCRdb with MiXCR from the 5' RACE reads. The sample lists around 340,000 distinct CDR3 sequences, roughly 15% seen once, with 0.95% to 1.4% in the top ten. The CDR3 runs to 15 residues. Germline V lookup: CDR1 SQVTM, CDR2 ANQGSEA. The V and J ends lost 3 bases and 3 bases, in that order; junction bases with no gene match: 4. The J gene is TRBJ2-6, the V gene TRBV29-1; 8 bases fit TRBD1. Specimen: blood, either unsorted or a sorted T cell fraction (not recorded which). This sequence was found in a male donor with ankylosing spondylitis or in good health (not recorded which). Here the CDR3 reads CSVDQGAGGANVLTF. The CDR3 DNA follows: TGCAGCGTTGATCAGGGGGCCGGTGGGGCCAACGTCCTGACTTTC.